These 6 T cell receptor beta chains share one sample of origin, sequenced in a study of blood T cell repertoires in COVID-19. Using immunoSEQ multiplex PCR, the repertoire was profiled, and TCRdb retains in-frame clones only, with some absent. The sample comprises about 120,000 clones, about 89% of which are singletons, and approximately 19% rests with the top ten. Sequencing used peripheral blood. Every receptor here comes from a human donor with acute or convalescent COVID-19. The donor label of this sample is uncertain.

V is TRBV6-6 and J is TRBJ2-2, with 9 bases identical to TRBD1. The CDR3 covers 12 residues. Trimming at V came to 11 bases and at J to 12 bases, leaving 10 bases not matched to a gene. Germline CDR1 MNHNY, CDR2 SVGAGI (reference sequence). CDR3 bases: TGTGCCGCAGGATTGGGACAGGGCCAGCTGTTTTTT. The encoded protein is CAAGLGQGQLFF.

This chain links TRBV7-2 with TRBJ1-1, with D perhaps matching TRBD1 (6 bases). V was pared by 5 bases and J by 2 bases, with 18 bases between. From germline, CDR1 is SGHTA and CDR2 FQGNSA. This CDR3 is built from 16 residues. This CDR3 is CASSPQLRGPNTEAFF. In DNA form, the CDR3 reads TGTGCCAGCAGCCCTCAGCTCAGGGGCCCCAACACTGAAGCTTTCTTT. Full variable domain (missing parts from reference TRBV7-2 and TRBJ1-1): GAGVSQSPSNKVTEKGKDVELRCDPISGHTALYWYRQSLGQGLEFLIYFQGNSAPDKSGLPSDRFSAERTGGSVSTLTIQRTQQEDSAVYLCASSPQLRGPNTEAFFGQGTRLTVV.

The V and J genes are TRBV6-6 and TRBJ2-7; a weak D match, TRBD1 (6 bases). In germline, CDR1 is MNHNY, CDR2 SVGAGI (reference sequence). This CDR3 contains 13 residues. Trimming took off 7 bases at V and 1 base at J, with 11 bases between the two ends. The CDR3 region has the DNA TGTGCCAGCACTACAGGGTCTTCCTACGAGCAGTACTTC. Translating gives CASTTGSSYEQYF.

The chain uses TRBV2 and TRBJ1-6; TRBD1 agrees at 8 bases. CDR1 and CDR2 from the germline V gene are SNHLY and FYNNEI. The CDR3 runs 15 residues. J lost 0 bases, V lost 10 bases, and 5 bases had no gene match. The CDR3 sequence: CATRTGSSYNSPLHF. The CDR3 DNA reads TGTGCCACCCGGACAGGGAGCTCCTATAATTCACCCCTCCACTTT.

The V gene is TRBV21-1, the J gene TRBJ2-1; the table's D call, TRBD2, has no DNA check behind it. TRBV21-1 has pseudogene status. The CDR3 runs to 15 residues. The CDR3 loop is CASYRTSGSYNEQFF. CDR3 sequence (DNA): TGTGCCAGCTATAGAACTAGCGGCTCCTACAATGAGCAGTTCTTC.

CDR3 bases: TGTGCCAGCAGCCCCACGGGGTGGGATGGCACAGATACGCAGTATTTT. Translation: CASSPTGWDGTDTQYF. The chain joins TRBV11-1 to TRBJ2-3, with D possibly being TRBD2 (5 bases). This CDR3 is 16 amino acids long. Trimming removed 5 bases from V and 1 base from J, with 16 bases in between. Looked up from germline, CDR1 is SGHAT and CDR2 is FQDESV (reference sequence).